This entry describes one T cell receptor (beta chain). Authors' processing steps: Amplification of reference gene primers was used by the study to estimate nucleated cell counts. TCRdb's copy holds only in-frame clones and misses some; the assay was immunoSEQ multiplex PCR. D and trimming come from the DNA, and the V and J calls and clone size come from that table. The sample shows 95,000 to 120,000 clones, more than 80% of them seen only once. This sample is drawn from a study of blood T cell repertoires in COVID-19. Study-level background: Italy, Spain and the United States were the sources of the convalescent and acute COVID-19 samples. Nucleic acid was either cDNA or gDNA, and it came from T cells, B-cell-depleted T cells, or PBMCs.

This CDR3 contains 15 residues. CDR1 is MNHNS, CDR2 SASEGT, per germline. Trimming took 3 bases from V and 10 from J; bases not matched to a gene: 10. This chain joins TRBV6-1 and TRBJ1-4, with 8 bases identical to TRBD1. This sequence was found in a woman aged 45-65 years with acute or convalescent COVID-19. Sample: peripheral blood. The CDR3 sequence is CASSETQGAGGKLFF. CDR3 nucleotide sequence: TGTGCCAGCAGTGAGACGCAGGGGGCCGGGGGAAAACTGTTTTTT.